A single T cell receptor (beta chain) is shown here with its context. CDR1 SGHVS and CDR2 FQNEAQ come from the germline V gene. The CDR3 loop spans 15 amino acids. V was clipped by 5 bases and J by 6 bases; unmatched bases: 13. The table came from immunoSEQ multiplex PCR; TCRdb's copy has only in-frame clones and leaves some out. Of some 400,000 clones listed, 85% to 95% were seen once; the top ten hold 0.02%. The sample is drawn from a study of shared T cell receptors in the human thymus. The sample consisted of thymocytes. The clonotype originates from a human donor. The gene calls are TRBV7-8 and TRBJ2-7, with 7 bases that match TRBD1. This CDR3 is CASSSPRDRFVEQYF. In DNA, the CDR3 is TGTGCCAGCAGCAGTCCCCGGGACAGATTCGTCGAGCAGTACTTC.